This T cell receptor (beta chain) was sequenced for a study of spatial heterogeneity in lung cancer. Turning to the study itself: Any follow-up PBMC samples that were available went on to be sequenced, and the median time to follow-up was roughly two years after resection.

V dropped 0 bases and J dropped 1 base, with 8 bases sitting between them. Germline CDR1 is SGHRS and CDR2 is YFSETQ. The CDR3 spans 15 residues. The time point here: blood at routine non-recurrence follow-up after resection. In each case, whole RNA from tumor, nontumor lung or frozen PBMC was sequenced unsorted. Every individual TCR cDNA molecule carried its own unique molecular identifier, which allowed correction of PCR and sequencing errors. TCRdb recomputed calls from the 5' RACE reads with MiXCR, one row per CDR3 protein. The sample lists around 110,000 distinct CDR3 sequences, less than 15% seen once, with over 15% in the top ten.

The clonotype was recovered from a male donor with early-stage non-small cell lung cancer. This specimen was PBMCs, taken at follow-up. The J gene is TRBJ2-1, the V gene TRBV5-1; the D call may be TRBD1 or TRBD2 (5 bases each). DNA of the CDR3: TGCGCCAGCAGCTTGGAGAGGGGATCCTACAATGAGCAGTTCTTC. Its protein product is CASSLERGSYNEQFF.